Listed below are T cell receptor beta chains from one sample, sequenced in a study of glioma-infiltrating T cells. Using its own MiXCR run on the multiplex PCR reads, TCRdb lists one record per CDR3 protein. This sample carries around 100,000 distinct CDR3 sequences, roughly 30% of them seen once, and the ten largest clones take 35% to 55%. The material sequenced was glioma tissue, nonneoplastic brain tissue, or PBMCs (not recorded which). All receptors derive from a human donor with low-grade glioma or glioblastoma, undergoing nonglioma brain surgery, or in good health (not recorded which). Each CDR3 is given with its conserved first and last residue. The D gene is left open where the match is weak. Some rows mark clone size as missing; the rest say once, few, many or name a class of expanded clone.

size,V,length,D,J,CDR3,DNA
many,TRBV20-1,14,NA,TRBJ2-3,CSAAQERATDTQYF,TGCAGTGCTGCGCAAGAGCGGGCCACAGATACGCAGTATTTT
NA,TRBV5-4,14,NA,TRBJ2-1,CASSLQAAHNEQFF,TGTGCCAGCAGCTTGCAGGCGGCCCACAATGAGCAGTTCTTC
many,TRBV2,13,NA,TRBJ1-5,CANSLGSNQPQHF,TGTGCCAATAGCTTGGGTTCCAATCAGCCCCAGCATTTT
NA,TRBV19,13,NA,TRBJ1-2,CASSLQGGYGYTF,TGTGCCAGTAGTCTCCAAGGAGGCTATGGCTACACCTTC
few,TRBV7-9,14,NA,TRBJ1-4,CASSLSGLIEKLFF,TGTGCCAGCAGCTTATCCGGGCTCATAGAAAAACTGTTTTTT
many,TRBV19,14,TRBD1,TRBJ1-1,CASRRTGENTEAFF,TGTGCCAGTAGGCGGACAGGGGAGAACACTGAAGCTTTCTTT
many,TRBV18,15,TRBD2,TRBJ2-3,CASSPKGLGPDTQYF,TGTGCCAGCTCACCGAAGGGACTAGGTCCAGATACGCAGTATTTT
many,TRBV20-1,17,NA,TRBJ1-6,CSARDMLWSQGSSPLHF,TGCAGTGCTAGAGATATGTTGTGGTCACAGGGCAGTTCACCCCTCCACTTT
many,TRBV6-1,11,NA,TRBJ2-5,CASNLGLVQYF,TGTGCCAGCAACTTAGGACTTGTCCAGTACTTC
many,TRBV5-4,13,NA,TRBJ2-1,CASSHSQGNEQFF,TGTGCCAGCAGCCATAGCCAGGGTAATGAGCAGTTCTTC
many,TRBV4-1,15,NA,TRBJ1-1,CASSRLQGGDTEAFF,TGCGCCAGCAGCCGCCTACAGGGCGGTGACACTGAAGCTTTCTTT
many,TRBV6-1,15,NA,TRBJ2-3,CASTGGAESTDTQYF,TGTGCCAGCACTGGGGGGGCCGAATCCACAGATACGCAGTATTTT
NA,TRBV20-1,16,NA,TRBJ2-7,CSARDHGRGNSYEQCF,TGCAGTGCTAGAGATCACGGCAGGGGTAACTCCTACGAGCAGTGCTTC
many,TRBV28,16,NA,TRBJ2-1,CASSNPGTGSYNEQFF,TGTGCCAGCTCGAATCCCGGGACCGGATCCTACAATGAGCAGTTCTTC
many,TRBV28,13,NA,TRBJ2-1,CASSLPASNEQFF,TGTGCCAGCAGTCTCCCGGCATCCAATGAGCAGTTCTTC